The rows below give T cell receptor beta chains drawn from one sample of a study of blood T cell repertoires in COVID-19. Method: immunoSEQ multiplex PCR; TCRdb's copy keeps in-frame clones and lacks some. The sample gives hundreds of thousands of clones, roughly 91% of which show up once; roughly 2% is in the top ten. Sequencing was performed on PBMCs or T cells enriched from blood (not recorded which). Receptors were obtained from a woman aged 55 to 70 in a cohort exposed to, infected with or recovered from COVID-19 (not recorded which). The CDR3 runs from the conserved cysteine through the conserved F or W. D genes are given only for firm matches. Expanded clones are given a class, and other clones once, few, many or no size at all.

V,J,size,D,CDR3,DNA
TRBV5-1,TRBJ1-2,NA,TRBD1,CASSPGQAYGYTF,TGCGCCAGCAGCCCCGGACAGGCCTATGGCTACACCTTC
TRBV7-2,TRBJ1-2,NA,TRBD1,CASSADRGMDYGYTF,TGTGCCAGCAGCGCCGACAGGGGCATGGACTATGGCTACACCTTC
TRBV3-1/TRBV3-2,TRBJ2-7,NA,NA,CASSQDERAHSYEQYF,TGTGCCAGCAGCCAAGATGAGCGGGCTCACTCCTACGAGCAGTACTTC
TRBV7-8,TRBJ2-3,NA,TRBD2,CASSPVTSGRQTQYF,TGTGCCAGCAGCCCGGTGACTAGCGGGAGGCAGACGCAGTATTTT
TRBV9,TRBJ2-7,NA,TRBD2,CASSPTQLASSYEQYF,TGTGCCAGCAGCCCCACCCAACTAGCGTCGTCTTACGAGCAGTACTTC
TRBV9,TRBJ2-1,NA,TRBD1,CASSASTGTAYNEQFF,TGTGCCAGCAGCGCCTCGACAGGGACCGCCTACAATGAGCAGTTCTTC
TRBV19,TRBJ2-7,NA,NA,CATSGWKEQYF,TGTGCCACCTCAGGTTGGAAGGAGCAGTACTTC
TRBV4-1,TRBJ2-3,few,TRBD2,CASSQDPPSGRPHTDTQYF,TGCGCCAGCAGCCAAGATCCTCCGAGCGGGAGACCACACACAGATACGCAGTATTTT
TRBV28,TRBJ2-3,NA,TRBD2,CASSTPSGTGDTQYF,TGTGCCAGCAGCACCCCGAGCGGGACTGGGGATACGCAGTATTTT
TRBV19,TRBJ2-3,NA,TRBD2,CASSTGLAGGRTDTQYF,TGTGCCAGTAGTACTGGACTAGCGGGGGGGAGGACAGATACGCAGTATTTT
TRBV2,TRBJ1-2,NA,NA,CASSASGRGYGYTF,TGTGCCAGCAGTGCCAGCGGGAGGGGCTATGGCTACACCTTC
TRBV15,TRBJ2-2,NA,NA,CATSAGTAGYNTGELFF,TGTGCCACCAGCGCCGGGACAGCGGGTTATAACACCGGGGAGCTGTTTTTT
TRBV28,TRBJ1-4,NA,TRBD1,CASSLGTGETSTNEKLFF,TGTGCCAGCAGTTTGGGAACAGGGGAGACTTCAACTAATGAAAAACTGTTTTTT
TRBV20-1,TRBJ1-4,NA,NA,CSASPRGGTNEKLFF,TGCAGTGCTAGTCCCCGGGGGGGGACTAATGAAAAACTGTTTTTT
TRBV30,TRBJ1-2,NA,NA,CAWSEGGPPDGYTF,TGTGCCTGGAGCGAAGGGGGACCTCCGGATGGCTACACCTTC
TRBV4-1,TRBJ2-1,NA,NA,CASSQDRFGVSSYNEQFF,TGCGCCAGCAGCCAAGATAGATTCGGGGTAAGCTCCTACAATGAGCAGTTCTTC
TRBV6-2/TRBV6-3,TRBJ2-7,NA,NA,CASSYGYQRLLSSYEQYF,TGTGCCAGCAGTTACGGGTACCAGCGGCTACTGAGCTCCTACGAGCAGTACTTC
TRBV27,TRBJ1-2,NA,TRBD1,CASSPRDRYYGYTF,TGTGCCAGCAGTCCCCGGGACAGATACTATGGCTACACCTTC
TRBV28,TRBJ1-3,NA,TRBD1,CASSSDRGRTTIYF,TGTGCCAGCAGTTCGGACAGGGGGCGTACCACCATATATTTT
TRBV27,TRBJ2-3,once,NA,CASSLAGTGTDTQYF,TGTGCCAGCAGTTTGGCGGGGACAGGCACAGATACGCAGTATTTT
TRBV7-8,TRBJ1-3,NA,NA,CASSLLGTANSGNTIYF,TGTGCCAGCAGCTTACTGGGGACTGCAAACTCTGGAAACACCATATATTTT
TRBV28,TRBJ1-5,NA,TRBD1,CASSLLGGQLTYSNQPQHF,TGTGCCAGCAGTTTATTGGGGGGACAGTTGACTTATAGCAATCAGCCCCAGCATTTT